This T cell receptor beta chain was identified in a study of blood T cell repertoires in COVID-19. The wider study: In each case, the material was cDNA or gDNA derived from T cells, B-cell-depleted T cells, or PBMCs.

How the authors handled the data: Cell counts per sample came from amplifying reference gene primers. The assay was immunoSEQ multiplex PCR, and TCRdb's table has in-frame clones only and misses some. V, J and clone size were drawn from that table, and D and trimming were deduced from the DNA. Among 330,000 or so clones listed, 87% were seen once. Per germline, CDR1 MGHDK and CDR2 SYGVNS. The CDR3 sequence is 13 residues long. J was trimmed by 9 bases and V by 3 bases; bases with no gene match: 7. Sequenced material: peripheral blood. The chain is built from TRBV25-1 and TRBJ1-1; TRBD1 aligns across 7 bases. The source is a man between 25 and 39 years old with COVID-19, enrolled during active disease. Here the CDR3 reads CASSDGVRGKAFF. The CDR3 coding sequence is TGTGCCAGCAGTGATGGCGTCAGGGGGAAAGCTTTCTTT.